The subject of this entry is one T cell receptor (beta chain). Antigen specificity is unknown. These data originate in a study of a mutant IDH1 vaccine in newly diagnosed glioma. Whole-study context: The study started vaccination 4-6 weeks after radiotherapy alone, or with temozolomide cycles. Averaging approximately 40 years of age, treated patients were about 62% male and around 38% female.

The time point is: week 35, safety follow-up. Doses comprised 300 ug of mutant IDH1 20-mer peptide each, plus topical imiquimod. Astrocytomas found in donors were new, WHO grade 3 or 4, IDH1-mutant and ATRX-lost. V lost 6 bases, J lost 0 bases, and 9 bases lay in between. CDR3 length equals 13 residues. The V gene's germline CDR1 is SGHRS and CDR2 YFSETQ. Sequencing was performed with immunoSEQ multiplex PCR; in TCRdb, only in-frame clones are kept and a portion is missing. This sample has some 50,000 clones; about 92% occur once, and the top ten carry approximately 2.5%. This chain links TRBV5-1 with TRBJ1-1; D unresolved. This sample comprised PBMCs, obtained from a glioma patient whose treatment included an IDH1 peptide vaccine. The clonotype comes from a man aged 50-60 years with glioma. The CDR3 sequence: CASNLDLNTEAFF. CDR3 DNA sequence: TGCGCCAGCAACCTGGACCTGAACACTGAAGCTTTCTTT.